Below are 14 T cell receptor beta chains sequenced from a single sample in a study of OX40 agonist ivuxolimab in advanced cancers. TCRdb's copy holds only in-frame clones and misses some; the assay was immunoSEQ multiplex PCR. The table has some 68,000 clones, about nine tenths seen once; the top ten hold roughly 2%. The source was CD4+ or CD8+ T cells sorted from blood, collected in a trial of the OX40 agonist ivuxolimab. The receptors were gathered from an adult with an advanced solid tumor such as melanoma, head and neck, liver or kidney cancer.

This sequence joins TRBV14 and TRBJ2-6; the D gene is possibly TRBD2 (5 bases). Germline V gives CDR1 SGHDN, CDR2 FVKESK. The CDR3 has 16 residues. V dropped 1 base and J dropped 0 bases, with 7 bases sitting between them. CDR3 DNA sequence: TGTGCCAGCAGCCAAGTTGGGAGCTCTGGGGCCAACGTCCTGACTTTC. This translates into CASSQVGSSGANVLTF.

CDR3: CASSPALAGVGELFF. The CDR3 region has the DNA TGCGCCAGCAGCCCCGCTCTAGCGGGGGTGGGGGAGCTGTTTTTT. The gene calls are TRBV5-1 and TRBJ2-2; TRBD2 agrees at 10 bases. Looked up from germline, CDR1 is SGHRS and CDR2 is YFSETQ. With 4 bases clipped from V and 8 bases from J, the junction kept 8 bases outside the gene matches. The CDR3 sequence is 15 residues long.

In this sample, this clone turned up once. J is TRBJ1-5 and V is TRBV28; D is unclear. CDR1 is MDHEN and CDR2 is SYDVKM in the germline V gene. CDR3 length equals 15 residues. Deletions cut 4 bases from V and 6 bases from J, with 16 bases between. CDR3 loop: CASSSPGGLSQPQHF. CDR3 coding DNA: TGTGCCAGCAGTTCCCCGGGAGGGCTGAGTCAGCCCCAGCATTTT.

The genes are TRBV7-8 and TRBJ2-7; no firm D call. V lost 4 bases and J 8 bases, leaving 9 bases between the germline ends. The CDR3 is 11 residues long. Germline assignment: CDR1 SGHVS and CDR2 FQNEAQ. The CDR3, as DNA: TGTGCCAGCAGCTCCGACAATAAGCAGTACTTC. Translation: CASSSDNKQYF.

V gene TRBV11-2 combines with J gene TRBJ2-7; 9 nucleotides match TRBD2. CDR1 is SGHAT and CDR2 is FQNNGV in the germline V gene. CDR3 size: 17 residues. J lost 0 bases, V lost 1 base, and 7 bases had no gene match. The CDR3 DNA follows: TGTGCCAGCAGCTTAGCTTCTAGCGGGACCAGCTCCTACGAGCAGTACTTC. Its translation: CASSLASSGTSSYEQYF. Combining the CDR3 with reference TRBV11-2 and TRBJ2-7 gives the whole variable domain EAGVAQSPRYKIIEKRQSVAFWCNPISGHATLYWYQQILGQGPKLLIQFQNNGVVDDSQLPKDRFSAERLKGVDSTLKIQPAKLEDSAVYLCASSLASSGTSSYEQYFGPGTRLTVT.

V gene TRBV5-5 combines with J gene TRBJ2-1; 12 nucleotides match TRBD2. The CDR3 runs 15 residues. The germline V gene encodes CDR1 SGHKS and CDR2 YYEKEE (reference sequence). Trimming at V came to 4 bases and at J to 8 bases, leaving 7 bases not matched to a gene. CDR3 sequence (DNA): TGTGCCAGCAGCCGCCTAGCGGGAGGGGCGTATGAGCAGTTCTTC. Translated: CASSRLAGGAYEQFF.

CDR3 sequence reads: CASSFHTNTGELFF. The CDR3, as DNA: TGTGCCAGCAGCTTCCATACGAACACCGGGGAGCTGTTTTTT. This rearrangement joins TRBV11-3 to TRBJ2-2; D call uncertain. Germline V lookup: CDR1 SGHNT, CDR2 YENEEA. The CDR3 totals 14 residues. The V gene lost 3 bases and the J gene lost 0 bases, with 5 bases spanning the gap.

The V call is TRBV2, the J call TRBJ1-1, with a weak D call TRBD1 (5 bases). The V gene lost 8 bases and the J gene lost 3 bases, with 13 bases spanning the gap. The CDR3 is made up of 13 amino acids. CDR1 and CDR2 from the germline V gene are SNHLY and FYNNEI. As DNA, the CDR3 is TGTGCCAGCGGGGGGGGAAGGGACACTGAAGCTTTCTTT. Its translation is CASGGGRDTEAFF.

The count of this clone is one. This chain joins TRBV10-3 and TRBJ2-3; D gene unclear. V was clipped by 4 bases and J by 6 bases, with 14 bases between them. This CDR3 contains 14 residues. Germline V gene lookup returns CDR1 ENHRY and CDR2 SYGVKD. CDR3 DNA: TGTGCCATCAGTGTCGCTACTCCAACGGATACGCAGTATTTT. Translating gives CAISVATPTDTQYF.

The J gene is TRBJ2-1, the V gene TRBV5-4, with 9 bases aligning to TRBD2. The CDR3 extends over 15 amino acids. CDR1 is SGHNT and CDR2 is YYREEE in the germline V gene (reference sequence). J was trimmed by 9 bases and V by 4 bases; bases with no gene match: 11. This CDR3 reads CASSLAGSLIREQFF. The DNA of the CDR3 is TGTGCCAGCAGCCTAGCGGGATCACTGATACGTGAGCAGTTCTTC.

DNA for the CDR3: TGTGCCAGCAGCGTAGCGGGACTAGTAGGGGACAATGAGCAGTTCTTC. This encodes CASSVAGLVGDNEQFF. This chain joins TRBV9 and TRBJ2-1, with TRBD2 matching over 8 bases. V shed 0 bases and J 5 bases; nucleotides not matched to a gene: 7. Germline V lookup: CDR1 SGDLS, CDR2 YYNGEE. The CDR3 runs to 16 residues. The whole variable domain, filled in from reference TRBV9 and TRBJ2-1, reads DSGVTQTPKHLITATGQRVTLRCSPRSGDLSVYWYQQSLDQGLQFLIQYYNGEERAKGNILERFSAQQFPDLHSELNLSSLELGDSALYFCASSVAGLVGDNEQFFGPGTRLTVL.

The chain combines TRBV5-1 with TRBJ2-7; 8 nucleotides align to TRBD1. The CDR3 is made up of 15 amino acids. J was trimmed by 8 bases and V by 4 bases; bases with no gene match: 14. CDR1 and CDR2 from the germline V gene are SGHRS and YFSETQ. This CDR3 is CASSLREGQGSKQYF. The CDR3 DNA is TGCGCCAGCAGCCTAAGAGAAGGACAGGGTAGTAAGCAGTACTTC.

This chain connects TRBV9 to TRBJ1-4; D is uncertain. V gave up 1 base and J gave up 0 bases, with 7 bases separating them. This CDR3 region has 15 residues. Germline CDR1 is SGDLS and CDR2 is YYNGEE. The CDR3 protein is CASSVHPSTNEKLFF. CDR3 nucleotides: TGTGCCAGCAGCGTACACCCCTCAACTAATGAAAAACTGTTTTTT.

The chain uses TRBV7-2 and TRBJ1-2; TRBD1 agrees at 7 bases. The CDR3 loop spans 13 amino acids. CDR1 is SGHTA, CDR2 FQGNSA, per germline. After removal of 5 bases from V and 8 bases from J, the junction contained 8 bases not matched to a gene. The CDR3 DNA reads TGTGCCAGCAGCCCCAGGGGGTACTTCGGCTACACCTTC. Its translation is CASSPRGYFGYTF.